The subject of this entry is one T cell receptor beta chain. Its antigen remains unknown. This sample was included in a study of shared clonotypes between healthy human individuals. Study findings and constraints: The authors expected sequencing depth to affect clonotype sharing among donors.

CD45RO+ cells were combined with CCR7-negative CD45RA+ TemRA cells to form CD8 memory. Investigators spread the genomic DNA of each subset evenly over several immunoSEQ plates. The authors loaded around 190 ng DNA, roughly 27,000 T cell genomes, into sorted-subset replicate PCRs. Clones were sequenced by immunoSEQ multiplex PCR, and TCRdb holds only the in-frame ones, with some missing. The sample consists of some 690,000 clones, around 90% of them appearing once. CDR3 size: 17 residues. Germline CDR1 and CDR2: SNHLY and FYNNEI. V was clipped by 4 bases and J by 0 bases, with 16 bases between them. The gene calls are TRBV2 and TRBJ1-5; tentatively, D is TRBD1 (5 bases). Sequencing input: memory CD8+ T cells from PBMCs. This sample's subset: CD45RO+ cells pooled with CCR7-negative TemRA cells. The clonotype originates from a man aged 18 to 35 in good health. Some clones in this sample may be carry-over from other donors' samples. Written as DNA, the CDR3 is TGTGCCAGCAGTGGGGGGACCGATACCTATAGCAATCAGCCCCAGCATTTT. Its translation: CASSGGTDTYSNQPQHF.